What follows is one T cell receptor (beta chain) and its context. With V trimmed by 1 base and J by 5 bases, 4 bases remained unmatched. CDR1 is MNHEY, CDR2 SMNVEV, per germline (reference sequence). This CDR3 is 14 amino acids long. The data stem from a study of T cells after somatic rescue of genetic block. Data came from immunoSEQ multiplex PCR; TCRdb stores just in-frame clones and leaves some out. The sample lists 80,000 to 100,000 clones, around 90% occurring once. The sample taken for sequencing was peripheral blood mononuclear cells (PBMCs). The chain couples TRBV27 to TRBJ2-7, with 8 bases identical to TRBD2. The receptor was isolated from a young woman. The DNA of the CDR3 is TGTGCCAGCAGTTTATGGGGACTAGGCAACGAGCAGTACTTC. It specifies CASSLWGLGNEQYF.